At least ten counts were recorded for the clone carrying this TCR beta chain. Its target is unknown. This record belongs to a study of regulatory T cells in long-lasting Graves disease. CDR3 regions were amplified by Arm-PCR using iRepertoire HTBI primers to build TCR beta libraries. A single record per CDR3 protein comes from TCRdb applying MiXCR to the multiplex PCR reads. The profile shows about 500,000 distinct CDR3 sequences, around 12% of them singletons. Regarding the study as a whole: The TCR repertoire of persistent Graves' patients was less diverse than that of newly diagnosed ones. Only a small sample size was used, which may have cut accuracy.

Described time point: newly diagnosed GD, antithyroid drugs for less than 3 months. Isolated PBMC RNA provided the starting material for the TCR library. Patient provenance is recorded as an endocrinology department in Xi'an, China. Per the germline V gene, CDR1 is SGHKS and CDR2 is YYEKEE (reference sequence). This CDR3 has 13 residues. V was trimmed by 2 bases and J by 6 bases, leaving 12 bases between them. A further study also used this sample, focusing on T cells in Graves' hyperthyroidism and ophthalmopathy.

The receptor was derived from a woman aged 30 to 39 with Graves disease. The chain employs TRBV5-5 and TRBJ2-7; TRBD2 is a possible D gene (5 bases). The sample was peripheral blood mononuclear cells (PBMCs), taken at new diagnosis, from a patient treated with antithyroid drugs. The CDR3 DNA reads TGTGCCAGCAGCTTTACAACGGACTCCGAGCAGTACTTC. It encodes CASSFTTDSEQYF. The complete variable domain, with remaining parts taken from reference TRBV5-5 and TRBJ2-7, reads DAGVTQSPTHLIKTRGQQVTLRCSPISGHKSVSWYQQVLGQGPQFIFQYYEKEERGRGNFPDRFSARQFPNYSSELNVNALLLGDSALYLCASSFTTDSEQYFGPGTRLTVT.